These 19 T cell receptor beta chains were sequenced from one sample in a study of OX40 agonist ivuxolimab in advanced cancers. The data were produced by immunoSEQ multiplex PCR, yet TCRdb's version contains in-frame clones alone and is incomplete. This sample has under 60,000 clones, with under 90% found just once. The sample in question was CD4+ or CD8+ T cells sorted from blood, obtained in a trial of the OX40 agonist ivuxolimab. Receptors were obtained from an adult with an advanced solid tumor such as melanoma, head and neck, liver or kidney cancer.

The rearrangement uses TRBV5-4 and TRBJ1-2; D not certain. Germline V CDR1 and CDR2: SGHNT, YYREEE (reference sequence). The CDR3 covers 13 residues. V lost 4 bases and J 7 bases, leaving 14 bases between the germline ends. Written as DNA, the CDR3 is TGTGCCAGCAGCCCTACTGGGTTGTTTGGCTACACCTTC. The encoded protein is CASSPTGLFGYTF.

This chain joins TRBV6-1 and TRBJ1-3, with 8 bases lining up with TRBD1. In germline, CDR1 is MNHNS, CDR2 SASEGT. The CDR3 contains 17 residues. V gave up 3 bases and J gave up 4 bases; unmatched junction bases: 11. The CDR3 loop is CASSDRTGYQGGNTIYF. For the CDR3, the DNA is TGTGCCAGCAGTGACCGGACAGGGTACCAGGGGGGAAACACCATATATTTT.

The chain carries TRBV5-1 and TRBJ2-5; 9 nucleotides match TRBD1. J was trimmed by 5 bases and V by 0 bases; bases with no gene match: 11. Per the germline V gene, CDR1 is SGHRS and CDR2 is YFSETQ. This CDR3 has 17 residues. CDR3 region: CASSLAVKQGAGETQYF. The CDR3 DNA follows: TGCGCCAGCAGCTTGGCCGTGAAACAGGGGGCTGGGGAGACCCAGTACTTC.

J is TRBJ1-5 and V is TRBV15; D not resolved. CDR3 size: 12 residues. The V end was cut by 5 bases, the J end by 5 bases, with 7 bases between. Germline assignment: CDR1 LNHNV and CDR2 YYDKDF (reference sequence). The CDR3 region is CATSQGDQPQHF. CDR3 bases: TGTGCCACCAGCCAAGGAGATCAGCCCCAGCATTTT.

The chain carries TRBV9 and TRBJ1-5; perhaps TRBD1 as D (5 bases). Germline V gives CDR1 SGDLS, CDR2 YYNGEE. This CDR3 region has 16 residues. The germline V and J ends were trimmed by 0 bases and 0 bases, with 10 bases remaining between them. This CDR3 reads CASSVGDLGSNQPQHF. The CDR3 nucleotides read TGTGCCAGCAGCGTAGGGGACCTAGGTAGCAATCAGCCCCAGCATTTT.

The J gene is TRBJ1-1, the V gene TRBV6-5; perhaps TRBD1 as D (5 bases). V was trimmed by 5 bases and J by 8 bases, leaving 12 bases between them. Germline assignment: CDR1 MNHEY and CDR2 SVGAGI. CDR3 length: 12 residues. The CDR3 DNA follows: TGTGCCAGCAGTGGGCAGGGTGAAGAAGCTTTCTTT. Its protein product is CASSGQGEEAFF.

The CDR3 reads CASSRGGLAGLNEQFF. CDR3 nucleotide sequence: TGTGCCAGCAGCCGGGGGGGACTAGCGGGACTGAATGAGCAGTTCTTC. The chain combines TRBV5-4 with TRBJ2-1; 13 bases are shared with TRBD2. Germline CDR1 is SGHNT and CDR2 is YYREEE (reference sequence). V dropped 4 bases and J dropped 7; count of bases not matched to a gene: 8. This CDR3 region has 16 residues.

The CDR3 DNA sequence: TGTGCCAGCAGCTCTACTTGGGACAGCTCCTACGAGCAGTACTTC. It translates to CASSSTWDSSYEQYF. V and J are TRBV11-3 and TRBJ2-7, with 7 bases identical to TRBD1. Germline-derived CDR1 and CDR2 are SGHNT and YENEEA. Trimming took 4 bases from V and 0 from J; bases not matched to a gene: 6. The CDR3 consists of 15 residues.

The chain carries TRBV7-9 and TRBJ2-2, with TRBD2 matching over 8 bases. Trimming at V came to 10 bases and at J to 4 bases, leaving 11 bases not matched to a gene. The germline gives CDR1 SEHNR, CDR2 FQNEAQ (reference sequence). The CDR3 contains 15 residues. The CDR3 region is CATPPGLVSTGELFF. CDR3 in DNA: TGTGCCACCCCCCCGGGACTAGTGAGCACCGGGGAGCTGTTTTTT.

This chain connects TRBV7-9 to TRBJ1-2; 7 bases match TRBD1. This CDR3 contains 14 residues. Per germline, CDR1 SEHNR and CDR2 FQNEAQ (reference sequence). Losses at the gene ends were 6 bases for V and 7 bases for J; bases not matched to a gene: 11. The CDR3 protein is CASSWVGGNGGYTF. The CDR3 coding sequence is TGTGCCAGCAGTTGGGTAGGGGGCAACGGTGGCTACACCTTC. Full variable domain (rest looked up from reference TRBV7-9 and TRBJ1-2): DTGVSQNPRHKITKRGQNVTFRCDPISEHNRLYWYRQTLGQGPEFLTYFQNEAQLEKSRLLSDRFSAERPKGSFSTLEIQRTEQGDSAMYLCASSWVGGNGGYTFGSGTRLTVV.

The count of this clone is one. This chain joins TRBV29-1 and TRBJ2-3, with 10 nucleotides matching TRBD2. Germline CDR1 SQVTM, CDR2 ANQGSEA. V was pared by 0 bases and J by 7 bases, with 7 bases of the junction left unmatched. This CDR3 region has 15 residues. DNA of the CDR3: TGCAGCGTTGAAGATCCAGCGGGAGGGGGAAATACGCAGTATTTT. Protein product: CSVEDPAGGGNTQYF.

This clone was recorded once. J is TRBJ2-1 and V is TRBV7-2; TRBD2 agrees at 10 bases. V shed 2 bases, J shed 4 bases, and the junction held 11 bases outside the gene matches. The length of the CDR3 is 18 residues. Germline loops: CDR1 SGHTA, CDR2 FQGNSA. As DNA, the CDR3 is TGTGCCAGCAGCTTAAATTATTTTGTTAGCGGGGGGTACAATGAGCAGTTCTTC. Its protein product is CASSLNYFVSGGYNEQFF.

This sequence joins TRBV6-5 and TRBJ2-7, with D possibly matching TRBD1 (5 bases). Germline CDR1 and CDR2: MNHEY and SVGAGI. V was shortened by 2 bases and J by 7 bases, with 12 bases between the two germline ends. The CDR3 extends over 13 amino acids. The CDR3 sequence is CASSYEQATEQYF. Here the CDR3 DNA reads TGTGCCAGCAGTTACGAACAGGCCACGGAGCAGTACTTC.

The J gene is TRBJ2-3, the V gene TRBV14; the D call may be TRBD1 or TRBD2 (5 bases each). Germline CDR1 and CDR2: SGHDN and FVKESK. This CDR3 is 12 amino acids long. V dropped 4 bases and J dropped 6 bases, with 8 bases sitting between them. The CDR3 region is CASSRGVDTQYF. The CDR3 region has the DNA TGTGCCAGCAGCCGAGGGGTGGATACGCAGTATTTT.

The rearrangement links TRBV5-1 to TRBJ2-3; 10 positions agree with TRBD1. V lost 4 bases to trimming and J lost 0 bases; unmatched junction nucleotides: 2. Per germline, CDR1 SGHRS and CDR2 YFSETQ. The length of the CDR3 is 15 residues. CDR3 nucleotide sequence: TGCGCCAGCAGCAGACAGGGGGCGAGCACAGATACGCAGTATTTT. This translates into CASSRQGASTDTQYF.

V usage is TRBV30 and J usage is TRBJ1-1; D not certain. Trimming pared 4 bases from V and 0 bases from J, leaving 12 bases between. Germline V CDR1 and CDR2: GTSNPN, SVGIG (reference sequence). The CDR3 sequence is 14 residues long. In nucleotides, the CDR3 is TGTGCCTGGACCCCTGGATACATGAACACTGAAGCTTTCTTT. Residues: CAWTPGYMNTEAFF.

The CDR3 here is CASSLEGPRGGYTF. CDR3 in DNA: TGCGCCAGCAGCTTGGAGGGTCCAAGGGGCGGCTACACCTTC. The V gene is TRBV5-1, the J gene TRBJ1-2; tentatively, D is TRBD1 (5 bases). Germline assignment: CDR1 SGHRS and CDR2 YFSETQ. The CDR3 totals 14 residues. Trimming took 0 bases from V and 8 from J, leaving 14 bases between them.

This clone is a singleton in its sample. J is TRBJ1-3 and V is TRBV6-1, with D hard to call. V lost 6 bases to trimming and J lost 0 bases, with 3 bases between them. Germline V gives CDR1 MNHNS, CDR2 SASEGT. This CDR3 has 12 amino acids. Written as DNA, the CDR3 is TGTGCCAGCAGAAGCTCTGGAAACACCATATATTTT. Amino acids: CASRSSGNTIYF.

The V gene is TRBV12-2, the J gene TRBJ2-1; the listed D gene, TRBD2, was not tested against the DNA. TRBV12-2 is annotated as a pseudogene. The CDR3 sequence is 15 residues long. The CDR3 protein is CASPFSGRASYEQFF. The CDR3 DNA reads TGTGCAAGTCCCTTTAGCGGGAGGGCCTCGTATGAGCAGTTCTTC.